A single T cell receptor (beta chain) is shown here with its context. No antigen is known for it. No base quality values were provided; no much bigger clone lies one nucleotide off. These data come from a study of monozygotic twins with cystic fibrosis (dated by TCRdb to about 2021). With regard to the full study: Roughly 2.7 micrograms of fragmented DNA went through around 15 PCR cycles to produce barcoded libraries. Data for three of the twin pairs had been reported previously in another context. On the day blood was drawn, the twins' weight-for-height and FEVPerc (FEV1 disease centile) were ranked against those of the 1,060 cohort participants. TCR beta repertoires were compared within and between 16 monozygotic twin pairs with cystic fibrosis so that genetic influence on V and J gene usage could be assessed. The cohort comprised ten female and six male twin pairs aged about 2.0 to 40 years, median around 9 years, mostly children and adolescents.

TCR beta CDR3 regions were amplified by multiplex PCR with the immunoSEQ immune profiling system according to the manufacturer's instructions. An Illumina NextSeq system was used for sequencing. The source study handled its data this way. Sequence data were processed on the immunoSEQ Analyzer platform, and clonality was calculated as the square root of Simpson's index of productive rearrangements. V and J usage similarity was measured by Jensen-Shannon distance, and CDR3 generation probabilities were computed with OLGA. The researchers looked up shared CDR3 sequences in the immuneACCESS database (August 2020) and in VDJdb (December 2020). In its TCRdb copy, this immuneACCESS table keeps in-frame sequences only and misses some clones. Where compared with another copy, unresolved V genes explain less than half of these, and the others have no known cause. V, J and clone size are those of that table, while D and trimming were read from the DNA. The sample yields about 35,000 clones; more than 55% were counted once. The ten largest clones add up to approximately 0.8% of the sample.

The twin pairs came from the European Cystic Fibrosis Twin and Sibling Study Cohort, a cohort that recruited patients from over 150 CF clinics across 14 European countries. Zygosity and CFTR genotype were verified in-house, with zygosity tested by multiplex PCR of nine short tandem repeat loci. Peripheral blood was taken from each twin, and clinical parameters were recorded on the day of blood sampling. Phenol/chloroform extraction was used to isolate genomic DNA from peripheral blood cells, and the DNA was then kept in TE buffer at 4 degrees C. Results the study describes overall, beyond this receptor: Nucleotide-identical clonotype sharing was significantly higher within monozygotic CF twin pairs than between unrelated CF individuals (P = 0.000026, Mann-Whitney). Simpson clonality was generally low (median about 0.009), suggesting a naive-dominated repertoire, with higher clonality in the most severely affected patients. V gene usage was most similar to the co-twin in 13 of 16 pairs, and J usage was most similar to the co-twin in 8 of 16 pairs, which suggests genetic constraints. The cohort was small, and no association was found between shared CDR3 numbers and age, concordance or disease severity.

CDR3 length: 15 amino acids, cysteine to phenylalanine. Only CDR3 DNA remains: 45 bases, in frame from the first base. V was cut back by 0 bases and J by 0 bases, leaving a gap of 6 bases between them. In the germline V gene, CDR1 corresponds to MNHEY and CDR2 to SVGAGI. This receptor was identified in a girl aged 10-17 years with cystic fibrosis. The sequenced sample consisted of blood. The rearrangement joined TRBV6-5 to TRBJ1-5, with the identity of the D gene unclear. The CDR3 corresponds to CASSYSSASNQPQHF. Read as DNA, the sequence is TGTGCCAGCAGTTACTCGTCAGCTAGCAATCAGCCCCAGCATTTT.